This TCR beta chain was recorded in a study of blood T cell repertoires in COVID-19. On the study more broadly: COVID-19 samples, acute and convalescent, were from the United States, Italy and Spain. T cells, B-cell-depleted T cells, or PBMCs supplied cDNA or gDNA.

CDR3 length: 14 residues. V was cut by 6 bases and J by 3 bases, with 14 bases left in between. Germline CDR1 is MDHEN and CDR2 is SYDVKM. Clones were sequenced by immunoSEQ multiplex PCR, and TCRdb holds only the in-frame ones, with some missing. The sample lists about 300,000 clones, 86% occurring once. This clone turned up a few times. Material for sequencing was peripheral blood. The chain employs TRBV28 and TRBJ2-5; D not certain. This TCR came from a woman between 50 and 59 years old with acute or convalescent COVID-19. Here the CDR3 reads CASSWVQEKETQYF. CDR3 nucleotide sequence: TGTGCCAGCAGCTGGGTCCAGGAAAAAGAGACCCAGTACTTC.